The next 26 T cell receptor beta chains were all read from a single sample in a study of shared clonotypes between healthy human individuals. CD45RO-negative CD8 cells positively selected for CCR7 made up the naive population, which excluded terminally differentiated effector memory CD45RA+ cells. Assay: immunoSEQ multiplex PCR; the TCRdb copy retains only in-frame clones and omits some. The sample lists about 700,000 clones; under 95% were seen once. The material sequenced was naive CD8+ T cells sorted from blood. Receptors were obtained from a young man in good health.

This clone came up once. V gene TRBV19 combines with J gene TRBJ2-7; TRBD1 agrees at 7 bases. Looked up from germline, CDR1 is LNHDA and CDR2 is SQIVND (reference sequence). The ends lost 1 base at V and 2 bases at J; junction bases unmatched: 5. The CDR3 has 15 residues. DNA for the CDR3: TGTGCCAGTAGTATAGGGGCAGGGGGTCCCTACGAGCAGTACTTC. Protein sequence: CASSIGAGGPYEQYF. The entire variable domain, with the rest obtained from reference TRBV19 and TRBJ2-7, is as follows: DGGITQSPKYLFRKEGQNVTLSCEQNLNHDAMYWYRQDPGQGLRLIYYSQIVNDFQKGDIAEGYSVSREKKESFPLTVTSAQKNPTAFYLCASSIGAGGPYEQYFGPGTRLTVT.

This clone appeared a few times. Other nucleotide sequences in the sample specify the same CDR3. Written as DNA, the CDR3 is TGTGCCAGCAGTTTAGCGGGTAGCTCCTACAATGAGCAGTTCTTC. It codes for CASSLAGSSYNEQFF. The chain recombines TRBV27 with TRBJ2-1; D may be TRBD2 (5 bases). V lost 2 bases and J 0 bases, leaving 8 bases between the germline ends. In germline, CDR1 is MNHEY, CDR2 SMNVEV (reference sequence). The CDR3 extends over 15 amino acids.

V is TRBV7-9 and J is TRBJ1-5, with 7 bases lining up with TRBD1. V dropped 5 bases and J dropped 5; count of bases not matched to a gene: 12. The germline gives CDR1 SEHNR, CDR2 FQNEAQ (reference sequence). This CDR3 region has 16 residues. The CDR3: CASSPPDRENDQPQHF. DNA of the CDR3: TGTGCCAGCAGCCCCCCAGACAGGGAGAACGATCAGCCCCAGCATTTT.

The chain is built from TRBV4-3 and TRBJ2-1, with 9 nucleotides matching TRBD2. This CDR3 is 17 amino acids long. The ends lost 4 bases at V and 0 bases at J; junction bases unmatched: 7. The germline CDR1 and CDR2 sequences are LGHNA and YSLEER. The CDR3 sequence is CASSPHPSGTSYNEQFF. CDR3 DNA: TGCGCCAGCAGCCCCCATCCTAGCGGGACCTCCTACAATGAGCAGTTCTTC.

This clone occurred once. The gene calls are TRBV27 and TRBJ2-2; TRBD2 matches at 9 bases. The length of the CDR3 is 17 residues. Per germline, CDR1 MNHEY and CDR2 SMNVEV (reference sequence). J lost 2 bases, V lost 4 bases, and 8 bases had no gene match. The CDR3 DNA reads TGTGCCAGCAGTTCGATAGGCGGGAGGGCCAACACCGGGGAGCTGTTTTTT. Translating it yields CASSSIGGRANTGELFF.

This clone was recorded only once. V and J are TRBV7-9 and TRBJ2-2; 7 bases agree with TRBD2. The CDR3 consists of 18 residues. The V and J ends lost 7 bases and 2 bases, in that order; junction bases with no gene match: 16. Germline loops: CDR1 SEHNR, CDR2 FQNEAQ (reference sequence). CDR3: CASTTTTRGRRNTGELFF. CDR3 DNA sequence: TGTGCCAGCACCACGACAACACGCGGGAGACGAAACACCGGGGAGCTGTTTTTT.

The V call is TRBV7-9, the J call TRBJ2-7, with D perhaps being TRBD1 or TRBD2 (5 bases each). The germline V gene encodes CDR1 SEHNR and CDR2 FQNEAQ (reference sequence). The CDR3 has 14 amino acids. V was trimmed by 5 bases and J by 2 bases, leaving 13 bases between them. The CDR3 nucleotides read TGTGCCAGCAGCCCGTCCGGGACCCCCTACGAGCAGTACTTC. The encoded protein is CASSPSGTPYEQYF.

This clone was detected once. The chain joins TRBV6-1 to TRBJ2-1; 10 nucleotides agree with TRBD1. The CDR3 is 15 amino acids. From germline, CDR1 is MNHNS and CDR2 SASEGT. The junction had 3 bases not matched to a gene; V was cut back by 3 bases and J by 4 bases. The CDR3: CASSEDRGAYNEQFF. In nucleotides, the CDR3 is TGTGCCAGCAGTGAGGACAGGGGGGCGTACAATGAGCAGTTCTTC.

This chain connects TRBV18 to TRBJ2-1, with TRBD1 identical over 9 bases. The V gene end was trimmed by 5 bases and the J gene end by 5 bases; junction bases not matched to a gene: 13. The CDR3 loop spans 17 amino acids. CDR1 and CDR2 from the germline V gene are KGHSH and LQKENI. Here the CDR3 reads CASSEKLGTGTDNEQFF. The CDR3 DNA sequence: TGTGCCAGCTCAGAAAAATTAGGGACAGGGACTGACAATGAGCAGTTCTTC.

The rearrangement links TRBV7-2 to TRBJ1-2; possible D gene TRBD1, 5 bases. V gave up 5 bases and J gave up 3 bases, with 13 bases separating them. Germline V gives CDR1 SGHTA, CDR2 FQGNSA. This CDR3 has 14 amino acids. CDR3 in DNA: TGTGCCAGCAGCCTCAACAGGCCCCACTATGGCTACACCTTC. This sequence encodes CASSLNRPHYGYTF. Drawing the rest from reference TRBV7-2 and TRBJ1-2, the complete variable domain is GAGVSQSPSNKVTEKGKDVELRCDPISGHTALYWYRQSLGQGLEFLIYFQGNSAPDKSGLPSDRFSAERTGGSVSTLTIQRTQQEDSAVYLCASSLNRPHYGYTFGSGTRLTVV.

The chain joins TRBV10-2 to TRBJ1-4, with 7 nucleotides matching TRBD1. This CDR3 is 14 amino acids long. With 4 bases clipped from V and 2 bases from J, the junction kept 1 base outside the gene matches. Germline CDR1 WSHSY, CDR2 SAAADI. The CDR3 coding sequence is TGCGCCAGCAGTGCAGGGGGGACTAATGAAAAACTGTTTTTT. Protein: CASSAGGTNEKLFF.

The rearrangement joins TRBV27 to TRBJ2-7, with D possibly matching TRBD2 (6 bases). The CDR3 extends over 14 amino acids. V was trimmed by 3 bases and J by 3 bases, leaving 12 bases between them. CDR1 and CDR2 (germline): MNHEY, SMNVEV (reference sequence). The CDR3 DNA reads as TGTGCCAGCAGTTTCCGGGGGATAAGCTACGAGCAGTACTTC. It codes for CASSFRGISYEQYF.

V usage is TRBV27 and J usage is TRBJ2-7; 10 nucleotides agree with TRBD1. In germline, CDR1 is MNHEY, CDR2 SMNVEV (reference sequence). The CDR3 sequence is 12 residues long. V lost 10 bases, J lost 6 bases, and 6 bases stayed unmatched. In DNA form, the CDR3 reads TGTGCCACGTCCGGGACAGGGGCCGAGCAGTACTTC. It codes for CATSGTGAEQYF.

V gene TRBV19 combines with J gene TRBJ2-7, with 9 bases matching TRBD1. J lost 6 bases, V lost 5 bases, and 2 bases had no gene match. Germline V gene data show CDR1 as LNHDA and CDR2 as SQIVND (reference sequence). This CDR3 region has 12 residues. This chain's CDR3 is CASSVTGGEQYF. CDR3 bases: TGTGCCAGTAGTGTGACAGGGGGCGAGCAGTACTTC.

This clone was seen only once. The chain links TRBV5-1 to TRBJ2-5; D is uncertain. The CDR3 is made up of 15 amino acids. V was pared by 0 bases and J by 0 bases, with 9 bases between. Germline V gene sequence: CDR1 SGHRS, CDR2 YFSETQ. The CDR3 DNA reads TGCGCCAGCAGCTTGGGGCCAGACCACCAAGAGACCCAGTACTTC. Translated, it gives CASSLGPDHQETQYF. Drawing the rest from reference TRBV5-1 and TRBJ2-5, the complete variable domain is KAGVTQTPRYLIKTRGQQVTLSCSPISGHRSVSWYQQTPGQGLQFLFEYFSETQRNKGNFPGRFSGRQFSNSRSEMNVSTLELGDSALYLCASSLGPDHQETQYFGPGTRLLVL.

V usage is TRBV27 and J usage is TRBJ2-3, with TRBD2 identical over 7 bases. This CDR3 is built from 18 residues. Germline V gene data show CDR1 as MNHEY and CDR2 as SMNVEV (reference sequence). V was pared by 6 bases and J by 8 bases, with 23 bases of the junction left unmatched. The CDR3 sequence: CASRQDTELAPEWGTQYF. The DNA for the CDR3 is TGTGCCAGCAGACAGGACACCGAACTAGCGCCGGAGTGGGGTACGCAGTATTTT.

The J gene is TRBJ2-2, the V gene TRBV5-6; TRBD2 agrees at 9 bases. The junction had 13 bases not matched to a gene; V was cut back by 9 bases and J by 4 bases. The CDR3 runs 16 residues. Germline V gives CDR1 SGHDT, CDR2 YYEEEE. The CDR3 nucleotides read TGTGCCACAAACCCCGGGCGGGAGGGCCCCACCGGGGAGCTGTTTTTT. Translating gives CATNPGREGPTGELFF.

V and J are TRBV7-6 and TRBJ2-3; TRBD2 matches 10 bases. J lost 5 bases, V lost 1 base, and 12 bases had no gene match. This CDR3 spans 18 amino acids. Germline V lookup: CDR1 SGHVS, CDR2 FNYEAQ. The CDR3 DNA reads TGTGCCAGCAGCTTAGAGGTTCCGGCTAGCGGGAGTGGAGATACGCAGTATTTT. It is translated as CASSLEVPASGSGDTQYF.

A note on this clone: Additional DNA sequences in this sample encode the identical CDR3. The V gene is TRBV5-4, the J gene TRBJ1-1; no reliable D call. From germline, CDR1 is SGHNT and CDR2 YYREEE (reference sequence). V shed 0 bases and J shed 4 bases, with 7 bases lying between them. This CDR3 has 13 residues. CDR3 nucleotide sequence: TGTGCCAGCAGCTTGGTAGGGTCCACTGAAGCTTTCTTT. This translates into CASSLVGSTEAFF.

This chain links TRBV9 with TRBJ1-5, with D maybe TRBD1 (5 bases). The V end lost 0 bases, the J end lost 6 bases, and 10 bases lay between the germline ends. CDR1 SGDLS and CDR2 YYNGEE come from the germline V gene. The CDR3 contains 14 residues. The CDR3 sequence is CASSVGGGTQPQHF. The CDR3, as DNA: TGTGCCAGCAGCGTAGGTGGGGGGACTCAGCCCCAGCATTTT.

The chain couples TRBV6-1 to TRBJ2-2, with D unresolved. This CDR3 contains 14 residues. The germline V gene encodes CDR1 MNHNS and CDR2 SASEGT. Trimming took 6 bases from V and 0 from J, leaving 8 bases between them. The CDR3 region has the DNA TGTGCCAGCAGAGGTCCCCCGAACACCGGGGAGCTGTTTTTT. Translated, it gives CASRGPPNTGELFF.

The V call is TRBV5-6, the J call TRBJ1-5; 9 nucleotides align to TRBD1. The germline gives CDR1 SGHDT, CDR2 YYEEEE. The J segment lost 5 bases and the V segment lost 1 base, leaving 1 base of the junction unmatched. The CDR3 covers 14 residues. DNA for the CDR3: TGTGCCAGCAGCTTGAGGGACAGGGATCAGCCCCAGCATTTT. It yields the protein CASSLRDRDQPQHF.

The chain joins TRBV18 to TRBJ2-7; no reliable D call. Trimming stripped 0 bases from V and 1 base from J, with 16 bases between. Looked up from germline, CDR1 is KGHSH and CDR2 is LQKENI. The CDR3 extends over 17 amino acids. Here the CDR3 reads CASSPPGFGSNSYEQYF. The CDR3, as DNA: TGTGCCAGCTCACCACCAGGATTTGGGTCGAATTCCTACGAGCAGTACTTC.

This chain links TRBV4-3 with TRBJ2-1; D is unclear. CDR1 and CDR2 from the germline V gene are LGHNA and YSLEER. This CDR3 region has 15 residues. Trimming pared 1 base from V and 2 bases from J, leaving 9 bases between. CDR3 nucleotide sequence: TGCGCCAGCAGCCAAGCCCGCGCCGCCTACAATGAGCAGTTCTTC. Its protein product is CASSQARAAYNEQFF.

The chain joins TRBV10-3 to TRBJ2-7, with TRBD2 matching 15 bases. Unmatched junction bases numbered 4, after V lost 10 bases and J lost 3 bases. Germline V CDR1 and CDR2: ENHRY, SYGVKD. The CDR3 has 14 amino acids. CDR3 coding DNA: TGTGCCACCCGGGGACTAGCGGGAGGCTACGAGCAGTACTTC. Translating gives CATRGLAGGYEQYF.

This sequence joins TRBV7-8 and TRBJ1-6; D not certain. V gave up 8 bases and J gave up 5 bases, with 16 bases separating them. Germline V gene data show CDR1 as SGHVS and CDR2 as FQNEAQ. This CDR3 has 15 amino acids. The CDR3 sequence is CASGKVAPHNSPLHF. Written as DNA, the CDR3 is TGTGCCAGCGGAAAAGTTGCGCCGCATAATTCACCCCTCCACTTT.